Below are 30 T cell receptor beta chains sequenced from a single sample in a study of vaccination and CD4 T cells after COVID-19. For these receptors, no antigen is known. Oncomine TCR Beta short-read sequencing was applied to DNA from cultured CD4+ T cells. MiXCR, run by TCRdb on the PCR reads, gives a single entry per CDR3 protein. The table lists thousands of distinct CDR3 sequences, around three fifths of them singletons. Indicated treatment: approximately nine-day PBMC culture with coronavirus spike peptide pools or control peptides (ViraFEST assay). Sequences were obtained from CD4+ T cells from blood, cultured in vitro. The receptors were gathered from a human donor who had recovered from COVID-19.

This sequence joins TRBV5-4 and TRBJ2-5; D not resolved. This CDR3 region has 13 residues. The ends were cut back, 5 bases at V and 1 base at J, with 9 bases in the middle. Looked up from germline, CDR1 is SGHNT and CDR2 is YYREEE (reference sequence). The CDR3 spells CASRSRLQETQYF. The CDR3 DNA sequence: TGTGCCAGCAGATCTAGACTCCAAGAGACCCAGTACTTC.

The gene calls are TRBV30 and TRBJ1-6; 8 bases are shared with TRBD1. CDR1 is GTSNPN and CDR2 is SVGIG in the germline V gene (reference sequence). V dropped 2 bases and J dropped 9; count of bases not matched to a gene: 3. CDR3 size: 13 residues. The CDR3 spells CAWSPGQGSPLHF. The DNA for the CDR3 is TGTGCCTGGAGTCCCGGACAGGGTTCACCCCTCCACTTT.

The chain couples TRBV6-1 to TRBJ2-2; no clear D. Trimming left V 3 bases short and J 4 bases short, with 9 bases between. The V gene's germline CDR1 is MNHNS and CDR2 SASEGT. This CDR3 has 14 amino acids. The CDR3 region has the DNA TGTGCCAGCAGTGAGTGGCCTCGCACCGGGGAGCTGTTTTTT. It is translated as CASSEWPRTGELFF.

This clonotype was recorded a few times. This sequence joins TRBV12-5 and TRBJ1-1, with 7 positions matching TRBD1. Germline assignment: CDR1 LGHNT and CDR2 FRNRAP. V trimming: 1 base; J trimming: 4 bases; junction bases outside the gene matches: 6. The CDR3 is 15 residues long. The CDR3 DNA reads as TGTGCTAGTGGTTTGGGACAGGGATGGGGCACTGAAGCTTTCTTT. Translating gives CASGLGQGWGTEAFF.

The V call is TRBV27, the J call TRBJ1-2; no clear D. Germline V lookup: CDR1 MNHEY, CDR2 SMNVEV (reference sequence). V dropped 1 base and J dropped 5 bases, with 8 bases sitting between them. CDR3 length: 13 residues. This CDR3 reads CASSLFSDYGYTF. CDR3 in DNA: TGTGCCAGCAGTTTATTTTCTGATTATGGCTACACCTTC.

The V and J genes are TRBV7-2 and TRBJ2-7, with D perhaps matching TRBD2 (5 bases). CDR1 is SGHTA, CDR2 FQGNSA, per germline. The CDR3 covers 14 residues. V lost 0 bases and J lost 5, with 11 bases in between. CDR3 loop: CASSLAGAGNEQYF. CDR3 nucleotides: TGTGCCAGCAGCTTAGCGGGAGCTGGAAACGAGCAGTACTTC.

The chain has TRBV20-1 and TRBJ2-3; 9 bases align to TRBD2. The germline V gene has CDR1 DFQATT and CDR2 SNEGSKA (reference sequence). The CDR3 loop spans 13 amino acids. Losses at the gene ends were 3 bases for V and 9 bases for J; bases not matched to a gene: 7. The CDR3 bases are TGCAGTGCTAGCCCTAGCGGGGTCCCCACGCAGTATTTT. It translates to CSASPSGVPTQYF.

This clonotype came up a few times. The chain links TRBV6-5 to TRBJ2-7; D unresolved. Per the germline V gene, CDR1 is MNHEY and CDR2 is SVGAGI. CDR3 length equals 15 residues. V was shortened by 0 bases and J by 2 bases, with 11 bases between the two germline ends. CDR3 bases: TGTGCCAGCAGTTACTCCAGTCAGGAACCCTACGAGCAGTACTTC. Encoded protein: CASSYSSQEPYEQYF.

The chain recombines TRBV5-4 with TRBJ1-2; tentative D call: TRBD1 (5 bases). CDR3 length: 15 residues. Germline V gives CDR1 SGHNT, CDR2 YYREEE (reference sequence). Trimming removed 3 bases from V and 4 bases from J, with 16 bases in between. CDR3 amino acids: CASSSRTQPPYGYTF. As DNA, the CDR3 is TGTGCCAGCAGCTCCCGGACACAACCTCCCTATGGCTACACCTTC.

J is TRBJ1-4 and V is TRBV20-1; perhaps TRBD1 as D (5 bases). Germline V gives CDR1 DFQATT, CDR2 SNEGSKA (reference sequence). With 6 bases removed from V and 5 bases from J, the gap between germline ends came to 10 bases. The CDR3 has 12 amino acids. The CDR3 sequence: CSAAGQNEKLFF. The CDR3 nucleotides read TGCAGTGCGGCGGGGCAGAATGAAAAACTGTTTTTT.

A word on this clonotype: One end of the junction fails to match germline, which may point to a read error. The chain carries TRBV7-8 and TRBJ2-3; D is perhaps TRBD1 (5 bases). Per the germline V gene, CDR1 is SGHVS and CDR2 is FQNEAQ. CDR3 length: 13 residues. The CDR3 region is CASSLQDTDTPYF. The CDR3 DNA sequence: TGTGCCAGCAGCTTACAGGACACAGATACGCCGTATTTT.

The DNA for the CDR3 is TGTGCCAGCAGCCCTAAGGCGGGACAGGGTCCTGGAGAGACCCAGTACTTC. This sequence encodes CASSPKAGQGPGETQYF. The chain links TRBV11-3 to TRBJ2-5, with 9 positions matching TRBD1. This CDR3 has 17 amino acids. V lost 5 bases and J lost 4; bases outside the gene matches: 14. Germline V gives CDR1 SGHNT, CDR2 YENEEA.

The V gene is TRBV6-2 or TRBV6-3, the J gene TRBJ2-5; 16 bases map to TRBD2. CDR1 is MNHEY, CDR2 SVGEGT, per germline. CDR3 length: 17 amino acids. The V and J ends lost 5 bases and 5 bases, in that order; junction bases with no gene match: 8. CDR3 DNA: TGTGCCAGCAGTACGGGACTAGCGGGAGGGCCTGGTGAGACCCAGTACTTC. Protein product: CASSTGLAGGPGETQYF.

V is TRBV27 and J is TRBJ1-5, with TRBD1 as a possible D gene (6 bases). The CDR3 has 17 residues. V lost 6 bases and J lost 0, with 18 bases in between. The germline V gene has CDR1 MNHEY and CDR2 SMNVEV (reference sequence). The DNA for the CDR3 is TGTGCCAGCAGGAGATTCGCCAGGGGTTATAGCAATCAGCCCCAGCATTTT. This translates into CASRRFARGYSNQPQHF.

V usage is TRBV7-2 and J usage is TRBJ1-1; D ambiguous. This CDR3 has 14 amino acids. The ends were cut back, 4 bases at V and 11 bases at J, with 20 bases in the middle. Germline-derived CDR1 and CDR2 are SGHTA and FQGNSA. The CDR3 nucleotides are TGTGCCAGCAGCTACACCACTCGGGAGGATGGGGCTTTCTTT. It codes for CASSYTTREDGAFF.

CDR3 DNA: TGTGCCAGCATCCAGGGGAATCCCTATAATTCACCCCTCCACTTT. This gives the protein CASIQGNPYNSPLHF. The chain links TRBV2 to TRBJ1-6; a possible D gene is TRBD1 (6 bases). The germline V gene has CDR1 SNHLY and CDR2 FYNNEI. The CDR3 has 15 residues. Trimming removed 7 bases from V and 2 bases from J, with 12 bases in between.

The rearrangement links TRBV6-1 to TRBJ2-5, with 14 bases fitting TRBD2. Germline assignment: CDR1 MNHNS and CDR2 SASEGT. V lost 6 bases, J lost 5 bases, and 8 bases stayed unmatched. This CDR3 is 16 amino acids long. The CDR3 loop is CASSGLAGGMRETQYF. CDR3 coding DNA: TGTGCCAGCAGCGGACTAGCGGGGGGTATGAGGGAGACCCAGTACTTC.

The J gene is TRBJ2-7, the V gene TRBV10-3; D might be TRBD2 (7 bases). Trimming removed 3 bases from V and 6 bases from J, with 21 bases in between. The CDR3 has 16 residues. Germline V gene data show CDR1 as ENHRY and CDR2 as SYGVKD. The CDR3 coding sequence is TGTGCCATCAGTGACCCAAGGGGGGGGAAGAGTGGCGAGCAGTACTTC. Translation: CAISDPRGGKSGEQYF.

V usage is TRBV24-1 and J usage is TRBJ2-3; D may be TRBD2 (5 bases). The CDR3 sequence is 15 residues long. V gave up 9 bases and J gave up 2 bases, with 17 bases separating them. Germline V gene lookup returns CDR1 KGHDR and CDR2 SFDVKD. The CDR3 bases are TGTGCCACCGGAGAGCGGAGTGGGGACACAGATACGCAGTATTTT. It encodes CATGERSGDTDTQYF.

This clonotype has only a few counts. The genes are TRBV6-1 and TRBJ2-7; TRBD2 agrees at 8 bases. Germline trimming cut 5 bases from V and 9 bases from J; bases unmatched to any gene: 6. CDR1 is MNHNS, CDR2 SASEGT, per germline. The CDR3 covers 12 residues. CDR3 bases: TGTGCCAGCAGTCCCGTAGCGGGATTGCAGTACTTC. Translation gives CASSPVAGLQYF.

The genes are TRBV6-5 and TRBJ2-5, with 9 nucleotides matching TRBD2. Trimming took 0 bases from V and 2 from J; bases not matched to a gene: 4. Germline CDR1 reads MNHEY; CDR2 reads SVGAGI. The CDR3 sequence is 16 residues long. CDR3 sequence reads: CASSYSSGGKQETQYF. The CDR3 DNA reads TGTGCCAGCAGTTACTCGAGCGGGGGGAAACAAGAGACCCAGTACTTC.

V is TRBV19 and J is TRBJ1-2; maybe TRBD1 (6 bases). Germline V CDR1 and CDR2: LNHDA, SQIVND (reference sequence). The CDR3 consists of 16 residues. Trimming removed 5 bases at V and 4 bases at J, with 20 bases between. Here the CDR3 reads CASSHSGTQKSYGYTF. The CDR3 coding sequence is TGTGCCAGTAGTCACTCCGGGACACAAAAGAGCTATGGCTACACCTTC.

The CDR3 nucleotides are TGTGCCAGCAGCTCTAGACTAGCGGGAGGGGCAGATACGCAGTATTTT. This encodes CASSSRLAGGADTQYF. This chain joins TRBV11-3 and TRBJ2-3; TRBD2 agrees at 14 bases. J lost 4 bases, V lost 4 bases, and 4 bases had no gene match. Looked up from germline, CDR1 is SGHNT and CDR2 is YENEEA. This CDR3 spans 16 amino acids. Complete variable domain (other parts from reference TRBV11-3 and TRBJ2-3): EAGVVQSPRYKIIEKKQPVAFWCNPISGHNTLYWYLQNLGQGPELLIRYENEEAVDDSQLPKDRFSAERLKGVDSTLKIQPAELGDSAVYLCASSSRLAGGADTQYFGPGTRLTVL.

This clonotype was picked up one time. The gene calls are TRBV6-1 and TRBJ2-2; 9 positions match TRBD2. The CDR3 is 14 residues long. Germline trimming cut 8 bases from V and 1 base from J; bases unmatched to any gene: 2. In germline, CDR1 is MNHNS, CDR2 SASEGT. CDR3 in DNA: TGTGCCAGCGAGACTAGCGGGAACACCGGGGAGCTGTTTTTT. Residues: CASETSGNTGELFF.

This clonotype was counted a few times. The chain couples TRBV20-1 to TRBJ2-7; weak D call: TRBD1 (6 bases). Germline lookup yields CDR1 DFQATT and CDR2 SNEGSKA (reference sequence). V lost 0 bases to trimming and J lost 0 bases, with 12 bases between them. The CDR3 sequence is 15 residues long. The CDR3 coding sequence is TGCAGTGCTAGAGATTGGGCAGGGGTCTCCTACGAGCAGTACTTC. It yields the protein CSARDWAGVSYEQYF.

The gene calls are TRBV11-3 and TRBJ1-1, with D unresolved. The CDR3 length is 16 residues. Germline lookup yields CDR1 SGHNT and CDR2 YENEEA. V lost 1 base and J lost 2, with 14 bases in between. The DNA of the CDR3 is TGTGCCAGCAGCTTAGCAAGGTGGCCAGATAACACTGAAGCTTTCTTT. Protein sequence: CASSLARWPDNTEAFF.

The chain is built from TRBV7-3 and TRBJ2-3, with 7 bases aligning to TRBD1. The CDR3 contains 14 residues. Germline CDR1 and CDR2: SGHTA and FQGTGA. The trim removed 4 bases at V and 2 bases at J, leaving 3 bases unmatched. The CDR3 nucleotides are TGTGCCAGCAGCTCGACAGGGTTCACAGATACGCAGTATTTT. It is translated as CASSSTGFTDTQYF. Supplemented by reference TRBV7-3 and TRBJ2-3, the full variable domain reads GAGVSQTPSNKVTEKGKYVELRCDPISGHTALYWYRQSLGQGPEFLIYFQGTGAADDSGLPNDRFFAVRPEGSVSTLKIQRTERGDSAVYLCASSSTGFTDTQYFGPGTRLTVL.

The CDR3 spells CAISESTSGSYEQYF. The CDR3 nucleotides read TGTGCCATCAGTGAGTCGACTAGCGGATCCTACGAGCAGTACTTC. The rearrangement joins TRBV10-3 to TRBJ2-7; the match to TRBD2 covers 9 bases. The V gene end was trimmed by 0 bases and the J gene end by 1 base; junction bases not matched to a gene: 1. The germline CDR1 and CDR2 sequences are ENHRY and SYGVKD. CDR3 length equals 15 residues.

V gene TRBV20-1 combines with J gene TRBJ1-5; TRBD1 matches 7 bases. Trimming cost V 3 bases and J 4 bases; bases outside gene matches: 12. CDR1 DFQATT and CDR2 SNEGSKA come from the germline V gene (reference sequence). This CDR3 comprises 16 residues. CDR3 DNA sequence: TGCAGTGCTAGTAGAGGGGGCGCTTTCAATAATCAGCCCCAGCATTTT. It codes for CSASRGGAFNNQPQHF.

The chain carries TRBV6-5 and TRBJ1-6, with no clear D. The CDR3 consists of 15 residues. Looked up from germline, CDR1 is MNHEY and CDR2 is SVGAGI. With 2 bases removed from V and 9 bases from J, the gap between germline ends came to 14 bases. The CDR3, as DNA: TGTGCCAGCAGTTACAATCGCAACTGGGGTTCACCCCTCCACTTT. Translated, it gives CASSYNRNWGSPLHF.